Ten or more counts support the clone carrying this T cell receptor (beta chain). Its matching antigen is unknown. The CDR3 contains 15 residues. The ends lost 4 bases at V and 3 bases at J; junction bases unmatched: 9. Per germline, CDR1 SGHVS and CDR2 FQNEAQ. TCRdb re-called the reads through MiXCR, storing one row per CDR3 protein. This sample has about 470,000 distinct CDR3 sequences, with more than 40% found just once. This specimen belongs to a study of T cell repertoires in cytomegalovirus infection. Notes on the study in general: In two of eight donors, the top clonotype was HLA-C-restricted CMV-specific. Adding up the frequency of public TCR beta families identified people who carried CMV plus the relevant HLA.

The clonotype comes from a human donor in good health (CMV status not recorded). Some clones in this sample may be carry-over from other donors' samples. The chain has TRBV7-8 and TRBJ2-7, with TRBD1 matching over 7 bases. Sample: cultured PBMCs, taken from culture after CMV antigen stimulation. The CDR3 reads CASSSKLTGNYEQYF. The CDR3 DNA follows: TGTGCCAGCAGCTCCAAACTGACAGGGAACTACGAGCAGTACTTC. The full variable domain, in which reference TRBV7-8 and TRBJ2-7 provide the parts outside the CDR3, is GAGVSQSPRYKVAKRGQDVALRCDPISGHVSLFWYQQALGQGPEFLTYFQNEAQLDKSGLPSDRFFAERPEGSVSTLKIQRTQQEDSAVYLCASSSKLTGNYEQYFGPGTRLTVT.